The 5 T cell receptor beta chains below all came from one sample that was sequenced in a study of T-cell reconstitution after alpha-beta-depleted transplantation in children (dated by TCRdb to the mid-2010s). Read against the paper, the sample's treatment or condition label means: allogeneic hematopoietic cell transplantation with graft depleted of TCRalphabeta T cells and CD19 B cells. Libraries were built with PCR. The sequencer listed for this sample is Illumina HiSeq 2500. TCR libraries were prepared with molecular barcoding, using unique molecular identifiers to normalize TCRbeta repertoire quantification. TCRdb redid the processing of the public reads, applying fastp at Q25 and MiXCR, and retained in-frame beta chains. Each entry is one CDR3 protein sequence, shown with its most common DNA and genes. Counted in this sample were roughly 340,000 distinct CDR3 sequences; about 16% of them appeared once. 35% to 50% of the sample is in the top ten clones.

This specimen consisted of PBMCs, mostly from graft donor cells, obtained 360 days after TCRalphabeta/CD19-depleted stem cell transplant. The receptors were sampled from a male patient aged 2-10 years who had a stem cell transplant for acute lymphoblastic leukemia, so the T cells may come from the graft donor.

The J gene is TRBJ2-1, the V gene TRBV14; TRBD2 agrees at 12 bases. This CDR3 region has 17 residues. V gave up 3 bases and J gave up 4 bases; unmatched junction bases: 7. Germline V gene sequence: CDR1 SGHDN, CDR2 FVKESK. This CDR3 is CASSHLRGLAGYNEQFF. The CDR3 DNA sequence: TGTGCCAGCAGCCACCTCCGCGGACTAGCGGGGTACAATGAGCAGTTCTTC.

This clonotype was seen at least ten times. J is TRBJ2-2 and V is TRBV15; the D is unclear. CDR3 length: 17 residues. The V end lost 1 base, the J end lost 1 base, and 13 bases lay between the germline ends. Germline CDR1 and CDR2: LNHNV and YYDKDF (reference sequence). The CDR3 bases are TGTGCCACCAGCAGAGCTCCAAGGCCAGGGAACACCGGGGAGCTGTTTTTT. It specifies CATSRAPRPGNTGELFF.

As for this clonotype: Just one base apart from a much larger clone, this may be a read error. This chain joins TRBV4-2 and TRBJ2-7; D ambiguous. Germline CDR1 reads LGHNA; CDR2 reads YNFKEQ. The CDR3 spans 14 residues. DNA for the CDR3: TGTGCCAGCAGCCAAGAGCTAGAGGCCTACGAGCAGAACTTC. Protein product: CASSQELEAYEQNF.

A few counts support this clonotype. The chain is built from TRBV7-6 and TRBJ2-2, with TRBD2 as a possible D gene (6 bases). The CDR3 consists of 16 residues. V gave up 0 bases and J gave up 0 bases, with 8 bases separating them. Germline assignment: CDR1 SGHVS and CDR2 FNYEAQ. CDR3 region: CASSLAPSANTGELFF. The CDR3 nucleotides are TGTGCCAGCAGCTTAGCCCCTAGCGCGAACACCGGGGAGCTGTTTTTT.

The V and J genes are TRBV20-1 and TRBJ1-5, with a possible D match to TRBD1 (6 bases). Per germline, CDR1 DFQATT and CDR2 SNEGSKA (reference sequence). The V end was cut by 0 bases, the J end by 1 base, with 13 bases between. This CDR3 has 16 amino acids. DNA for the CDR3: TGCAGTGCTAGAGAAGTAGGGGGGGTAAGCAATCAGCCCCAGCATTTT. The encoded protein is CSAREVGGVSNQPQHF.